This TCR beta chain was identified in a study of shared clonotypes between healthy human individuals. This clone appeared a single time. Its antigen remains unidentified. Positive CCR7 selection of CD45RO-negative cells yielded the naive CD8 cells, and terminally differentiated effector memory CD45RA+ cells were excluded. Study-level findings and limits: With few donors, the genetic and exposure-history diversity represented was limited.

Produced via immunoSEQ multiplex PCR; TCRdb's table is partial and in-frame only. The table records some 2,000,000 clones, roughly 94% of them present only once. There are 13 residues in the CDR3. Germline values: CDR1 PRHDT, CDR2 FYEKMQ (reference sequence). Trimming cost V 4 bases and J 3 bases, with 10 bases left between them. This receptor was identified in a man younger than 35 in good health. The chain employs TRBV13 and TRBJ2-7, with D perhaps TRBD1 (5 bases). Sequenced: naive CD8+ T cells sorted from blood. The DNA of the CDR3 is TGTGCCAGCAGCTCTTCTGACAGCTACGAGCAGTACTTC. Translating gives CASSSSDSYEQYF. Full variable domain (remainder filled in from reference TRBV13 and TRBJ2-7): AAGVIQSPRHLIKEKRETATLKCYPIPRHDTVYWYQQGPGQDPQFLISFYEKMQSDKGSIPDRFSAQQFSDYHSELNMSSLELGDSALYFCASSSSDSYEQYFGPGTRLTVT.